Below are 17 T cell receptor beta chains sequenced from a single sample in a study of CD8 T cells in Susac syndrome. Random hexamers served to reverse transcribe roughly 0.5 to 1 ug RNA. TCRdb re-derived calls from the immunoSEQ multiplex PCR reads in MiXCR, one entry per CDR3 protein. Among approximately 160,000 distinct CDR3 sequences listed, roughly 95% were seen once. Specimen: CD4+ T cells from PBMCs. The receptor source for this set is a human donor in good health.

The chain couples TRBV4-1 to TRBJ1-2; D is possibly TRBD1 (5 bases). Trimming took off 0 bases at V and 8 bases at J, with 19 bases between the two ends. Germline assignment: CDR1 MGHRA and CDR2 YSYEKL. CDR3 length equals 16 residues. The CDR3 spells CASSQDSDISMGGYTF. The CDR3 DNA follows: TGCGCCAGCAGCCAAGATTCGGACATCTCAATGGGAGGCTACACCTTC.

The chain employs TRBV20-1 and TRBJ2-7, with a tentative D call TRBD1 (5 bases). Germline-derived CDR1 and CDR2 are DFQATT and SNEGSKA (reference sequence). V shed 0 bases and J shed 2 bases, with 11 bases lying between them. The CDR3 covers 14 residues. CDR3 DNA sequence: TGCAGTGCTAGAGATGTGGGGCCCCCCTACGAGCAGTACTTC. This sequence encodes CSARDVGPPYEQYF.

This clonotype was detected once. The chain employs TRBV3-1 and TRBJ2-5, with D hard to call. Between the trimmed V and J ends, which lost 3 bases and 4 bases, there was a span of 15 bases. The CDR3 has 15 amino acids. From germline, CDR1 is LGHDT and CDR2 YNNKEL (reference sequence). The CDR3, as DNA: TGTGCCAGCAGCCAGAACCGAGGCCCCCGAGAGACCCAGTACTTC. This sequence encodes CASSQNRGPRETQYF.

The chain is built from TRBV2 and TRBJ1-2; maybe TRBD1 (5 bases). This CDR3 has 15 amino acids. V dropped 8 bases and J dropped 0 bases, with 16 bases sitting between them. Germline V gene data show CDR1 as SNHLY and CDR2 as FYNNEI. The CDR3 nucleotides read TGTGCCAGCGCTTACAGGTTACTAGCTAACTATGGCTACACCTTC. Translated, it gives CASAYRLLANYGYTF.

The V and J genes are TRBV3-1 and TRBJ2-2, with D unresolved. Germline CDR1 is LGHDT and CDR2 is YNNKEL (reference sequence). V dropped 4 bases and J dropped 3 bases, with 6 bases sitting between them. The CDR3 loop spans 13 amino acids. The CDR3 nucleotides are TGTGCCAGCAGCCCCCTCCACACCGGGGAGCTGTTTTTT. Amino acids: CASSPLHTGELFF.

This chain links TRBV5-4 with TRBJ2-2; no clear D gene. Between the trimmed V and J ends, which lost 7 bases and 6 bases, there was a span of 10 bases. The germline CDR1 and CDR2 sequences are SGHNT and YYREEE (reference sequence). This CDR3 is built from 12 residues. CDR3 region: CASHTAPGELFF. The CDR3 DNA sequence: TGTGCCAGCCATACTGCGCCCGGGGAGCTGTTTTTT.

This rearrangement joins TRBV27 to TRBJ1-4; D unclear. Per germline, CDR1 MNHEY and CDR2 SMNVEV (reference sequence). The CDR3 contains 13 residues. Trimming removed 5 bases from V and 7 bases from J, with 11 bases in between. CDR3 DNA sequence: TGTGCCAGCAGTCCCGGACGGGGTGAAAAACTGTTTTTT. Translated: CASSPGRGEKLFF.

The genes are TRBV29-1 and TRBJ1-1; no reliable D call. Germline assignment: CDR1 SQVTM and CDR2 ANQGSEA. The V end lost 7 bases, the J end lost 5 bases, and 14 bases lay between the germline ends. The CDR3 is made up of 12 amino acids. CDR3 sequence: CSARTAGTEAFF. For the CDR3, the DNA is TGCAGCGCCCGGACGGCCGGGACTGAAGCTTTCTTT. The variable domain in full, with the rest retrieved from reference TRBV29-1 and TRBJ1-1, is SAVISQKPSRDICQRGTSLTIQCQVDSQVTMMFWYRQQPGQSLTLIATANQGSEATYESGFVIDKFPISRPNLTFSTLTVSNMSPEDSSIYLCSARTAGTEAFFGQGTRLTVV.

The chain recombines TRBV7-9 with TRBJ2-3, with D perhaps matching TRBD1 (6 bases). The CDR3 totals 16 residues. Trimming removed 3 bases from V and 2 bases from J, with 15 bases in between. The germline gives CDR1 SEHNR, CDR2 FQNEAQ (reference sequence). In nucleotides, the CDR3 is TGTGCCAGCAGCTTTACGACAGGTTCTACCACAGATACGCAGTATTTT. This encodes CASSFTTGSTTDTQYF.

The chain has TRBV12-3 or TRBV12-4 and TRBJ1-5; the match to TRBD1 covers 10 bases. The CDR3 is 17 amino acids. Trimming took 5 bases from V and 2 from J; bases not matched to a gene: 9. The CDR3 bases are TGTGCCAGCAGTCCCGGGACAGGGGCCGGTGGCAATCAGCCCCAGCATTTT. Amino acids: CASSPGTGAGGNQPQHF.

V and J are TRBV29-1 and TRBJ1-2; the match to TRBD1 covers 8 bases. Trimming at V came to 8 bases and at J to 8 bases, leaving 7 bases not matched to a gene. The CDR3 has 11 amino acids. Germline assignment: CDR1 SQVTM and CDR2 ANQGSEA. The CDR3 region is CSTGQGQGYTF. Here the CDR3 DNA reads TGCAGCACTGGACAGGGCCAGGGCTACACCTTC. Based on the CDR3 plus reference TRBV29-1 and TRBJ1-2, the full variable domain is SAVISQKPSRDICQRGTSLTIQCQVDSQVTMMFWYRQQPGQSLTLIATANQGSEATYESGFVIDKFPISRPNLTFSTLTVSNMSPEDSSIYLCSTGQGQGYTFGSGTRLTVV.

The chain couples TRBV10-3 to TRBJ2-5; tentatively, D is TRBD1 (5 bases). CDR1 and CDR2 from the germline V gene are ENHRY and SYGVKD. The CDR3 is 12 amino acids. The V end was cut by 4 bases, the J end by 4 bases, with 7 bases between. The CDR3 loop is CAISGQGETQYF. CDR3 bases: TGTGCCATCAGTGGCCAGGGAGAGACCCAGTACTTC.

The CDR3 DNA sequence: TGCAGTGCTCTGGCGGACCAGAACACTGAAGCTTTCTTT. Encoded protein: CSALADQNTEAFF. The rearrangement links TRBV20-1 to TRBJ1-1; D not resolved. Trimming shortened V by 5 bases and J by 1 base, and 11 bases separated the two germline ends. From germline, CDR1 is DFQATT and CDR2 SNEGSKA (reference sequence). This CDR3 region has 13 residues.

This clonotype appeared a few times. The V gene is TRBV18, the J gene TRBJ1-2, with D perhaps matching TRBD1 (6 bases). This CDR3 spans 12 amino acids. From germline, CDR1 is KGHSH and CDR2 LQKENI. V lost 4 bases and J lost 6, with 9 bases in between. CDR3 protein: CASSLRGDGYTF. CDR3 nucleotide sequence: TGTGCCAGCTCACTCAGGGGAGATGGCTACACCTTC.

The V call is TRBV4-2, the J call TRBJ1-2; maybe TRBD1 (5 bases). The CDR3 consists of 15 residues. The germline gives CDR1 LGHNA, CDR2 YNFKEQ. The V gene lost 0 bases and the J gene lost 2 bases, with 10 bases spanning the gap. DNA of the CDR3: TGTGCCAGCAGCCAAGATGGGGGGGGAAACTATGGCTACACCTTC. This translates into CASSQDGGGNYGYTF.

The rearrangement uses TRBV21-1 and TRBJ2-1; the table calls TRBD1, which could not be checked here. TRBV21-1 is tagged as a pseudogene. The CDR3 sequence is 10 residues long. CDR3 coding DNA: TGTGCCAGCGGTCAACAGGGGCAGTTCTTC. Translating it yields CASGQQGQFF.

This clonotype was seen just once. This sequence joins TRBV20-1 and TRBJ2-7, with 9 bases fitting TRBD1. Germline V gene data show CDR1 as DFQATT and CDR2 as SNEGSKA (reference sequence). V was pared by 1 base and J by 5 bases, with 6 bases of the junction left unmatched. CDR3 length: 14 residues. The chain's CDR3 is CSARGQGERDEQYF. In DNA form, the CDR3 reads TGCAGTGCTAGAGGACAGGGGGAGAGAGACGAGCAGTACTTC.